The entry below gives a single T cell receptor (beta chain) sequence along with its context. Its matching antigen is unknown. This record belongs to a study of long-term antiretroviral therapy in people with HIV. General study results and limits: The repertoire was dominated at all time points by clones expanded before ART. Although diversity increased after ART, it remained lower than in transplant donor controls. Spans of CDR3 length were tighter for HIV repertoires than for controls.

An immunoSEQ assay, version v3.0, was performed at survey level. Sequenced by immunoSEQ multiplex PCR; TCRdb stores in-frame clones only, minus some. This sample yields 20,000 to 25,000 clones, of which roughly 79% are seen a single time; roughly 12% belongs to the top ten. The sequence came from a man in his forties with HIV. Here the sequenced sample was unsorted PBMCs, taken 0.1 years before starting antiretroviral therapy.

The CDR3 sequence is CASSSPIYATDTQYF. The CDR3 DNA reads TGTGCCAGCAGCTCACCTATCTATGCAACAGATACGCAGTATTTT. The chain combines TRBV7-8 with TRBJ2-3; D call uncertain. The CDR3 length is 15 residues. V was trimmed by 4 bases and J by 3 bases, leaving 14 bases between them. Germline V gene data show CDR1 as SGHVS and CDR2 as FQNEAQ.